This passage covers 16 T cell receptor beta chains from one sample sequenced in a study of T cells in Graves' hyperthyroidism and ophthalmopathy. RNA transcripts gave rise to amplified TCR beta CDR3 regions. RT-PCR in the first round (using the HTBI primer set) targeted the TCR CDR3. TCRdb recomputed calls from the multiplex PCR reads with MiXCR, one row per CDR3 protein. Of 700,000 or so distinct CDR3 sequences in the sample, about a sixth were seen once. The specimen sequenced was blood. The receptors originated from a young man with Graves' hyperthyroidism.

This clonotype was detected only a few times. The V gene is TRBV29-1, the J gene TRBJ1-2; TRBD1 might be the D (6 bases). The CDR3 contains 12 residues. Trimming removed 7 bases from V and 6 bases from J, with 15 bases in between. Germline CDR1 and CDR2: SQVTM and ANQGSEA. CDR3 in DNA: TGCAGCGAGGAAGGGGGAACAGATGGCTACACCTTC. It specifies CSEEGGTDGYTF. Looking up the rest from reference TRBV29-1 and TRBJ1-2 gives the full variable domain: SAVISQKPSRDICQRGTSLTIQCQVDSQVTMMFWYRQQPGQSLTLIATANQGSEATYESGFVIDKFPISRPNLTFSTLTVSNMSPEDSSIYLCSEEGGTDGYTFGSGTRLTVV.

Many counts were recorded for this clonotype. The genes are TRBV11-2 and TRBJ1-1, with D possibly TRBD1 on 6 matching bases. V was shortened by 5 bases and J by 1 base, with 20 bases between the two germline ends. CDR3 length: 17 amino acids. Germline V CDR1 and CDR2: SGHAT, FQNNGV. CDR3 coding DNA: TGTGCCAGCAGCCCACGTTCCCTGACAGGAACGAACACTGAAGCTTTCTTT. Protein: CASSPRSLTGTNTEAFF.

The J gene is TRBJ2-3, the V gene TRBV19, with a possible D match to TRBD2 (5 bases). Trimming shortened V by 4 bases and J by 1 base, and 15 bases separated the two germline ends. CDR3 length: 16 residues. Germline lookup yields CDR1 LNHDA and CDR2 SQIVND (reference sequence). CDR3 amino acids: CASSNRLRLRTDTQYF. CDR3 nucleotide sequence: TGTGCCAGTAGTAACCGACTGCGACTACGCACAGATACGCAGTATTTT.

This clonotype was seen at least ten times. This rearrangement joins TRBV20-1 to TRBJ2-1, with no clear D. Germline V gene sequence: CDR1 DFQATT, CDR2 SNEGSKA (reference sequence). Trimming removed 4 bases at V and 10 bases at J, with 20 bases between. The CDR3 is 14 amino acids. The CDR3 DNA is TGCAGTGCTAAAGGGCCAAGCCGCCTCTTCGAGCAGTTCTTC. It encodes CSAKGPSRLFEQFF.

This sequence joins TRBV7-8 and TRBJ2-1; TRBD1 is a possible D gene (6 bases). V was pared by 3 bases and J by 3 bases, with 21 bases between. Germline CDR1 reads SGHVS; CDR2 reads FQNEAQ. This CDR3 is 18 amino acids long. The CDR3 loop reads CASSFRRAGALLYNEQFF. The CDR3 DNA is TGTGCCAGCAGCTTCCGTAGGGCAGGGGCCCTCCTCTACAATGAGCAGTTCTTC. The full variable domain, completed using reference TRBV7-8 and TRBJ2-1, is GAGVSQSPRYKVAKRGQDVALRCDPISGHVSLFWYQQALGQGPEFLTYFQNEAQLDKSGLPSDRFFAERPEGSVSTLKIQRTQQEDSAVYLCASSFRRAGALLYNEQFFGPGTRLTVL.

At least ten counts were recorded for this clonotype. J is TRBJ2-2 and V is TRBV7-2, with 7 bases matching TRBD1. CDR3 length: 15 amino acids. Trimming cost V 4 bases and J 1 base; bases outside gene matches: 3. From germline, CDR1 is SGHTA and CDR2 FQGNSA. The CDR3: CASSSGQKNTGELFF. In DNA form, the CDR3 reads TGTGCCAGCAGCTCGGGACAGAAGAACACCGGGGAGCTGTTTTTT. Looking up the rest from reference TRBV7-2 and TRBJ2-2 gives the full variable domain: GAGVSQSPSNKVTEKGKDVELRCDPISGHTALYWYRQSLGQGLEFLIYFQGNSAPDKSGLPSDRFSAERTGGSVSTLTIQRTQQEDSAVYLCASSSGQKNTGELFFGEGSRLTVL.

In its sample, this clonotype was seen a few times. This chain joins TRBV20-1 and TRBJ1-6, with D tentatively TRBD1 (5 bases). The V end was cut by 2 bases, the J end by 11 bases, with 19 bases between. The CDR3 consists of 15 residues. Germline V gene lookup returns CDR1 DFQATT and CDR2 SNEGSKA (reference sequence). The CDR3 spells CSARLTGPLGAPLHF. The CDR3 DNA sequence: TGCAGTGCTAGATTAACAGGACCTCTGGGGGCACCCCTCCACTTT.

The chain employs TRBV20-1 and TRBJ2-1; 11 bases map to TRBD2. Germline lookup yields CDR1 DFQATT and CDR2 SNEGSKA (reference sequence). This CDR3 has 15 amino acids. J gave up 3 bases and V 2 bases, and 3 bases lay outside the gene matches. The CDR3 here is CSARPGTSGYNEQFF. CDR3 DNA: TGCAGTGCTAGACCTGGGACTAGCGGCTACAATGAGCAGTTCTTC.

This clonotype was observed at least ten times. The V call is TRBV6-1, the J call TRBJ2-2; the D is unclear. V was cut by 6 bases and J by 5 bases, with 13 bases left in between. Germline V gene sequence: CDR1 MNHNS, CDR2 SASEGT. The CDR3 extends over 14 amino acids. CDR3 sequence: CASRQDWGTGELFF. CDR3 DNA: TGTGCCAGCAGGCAAGATTGGGGAACCGGGGAGCTGTTTTTT.

This clonotype showed up many times. This rearrangement joins TRBV2 to TRBJ2-7; TRBD2 is a possible D gene (6 bases). From germline, CDR1 is SNHLY and CDR2 FYNNEI. V shed 3 bases and J shed 7 bases, with 13 bases lying between them. CDR3 length: 13 amino acids. The CDR3 spells CASSEEGLREQYF. CDR3 sequence (DNA): TGTGCCAGCAGTGAGGAGGGGTTACGGGAGCAGTACTTC.

This sequence joins TRBV20-1 and TRBJ2-7, with 13 bases fitting TRBD2. Germline values: CDR1 DFQATT, CDR2 SNEGSKA (reference sequence). V lost 7 bases, J lost 3 bases, and 3 bases stayed unmatched. The CDR3 consists of 13 residues. The CDR3 nucleotides are TGCAGTGAAGGGACTAGCGGGATCTACGAGCAGTACTTC. Its translation: CSEGTSGIYEQYF.

At least ten counts were recorded for this clonotype. The chain's CDR3 is CASSENGGEVPGANVLTF. The CDR3 coding sequence is TGTGCCAGCAGTGAAAACGGGGGTGAGGTACCTGGGGCCAACGTCCTGACTTTC. This chain joins TRBV2 and TRBJ2-6; a possible D gene is TRBD2 (6 bases). This CDR3 is 18 amino acids long. Germline V lookup: CDR1 SNHLY, CDR2 FYNNEI. The ends were cut back, 2 bases at V and 2 bases at J, with 16 bases in the middle.

Many counts were recorded for this clonotype. This chain connects TRBV12-5 to TRBJ2-3, with 9 nucleotides matching TRBD2. CDR1 LGHNT and CDR2 FRNRAP come from the germline V gene. Losses at the gene ends were 7 bases for V and 3 bases for J; bases not matched to a gene: 8. This CDR3 comprises 15 residues. The CDR3 here is CASAVAGASTDTQYF. The CDR3 DNA sequence: TGTGCTAGTGCCGTAGCGGGAGCATCTACAGATACGCAGTATTTT.

This clonotype was found many times. The genes are TRBV28 and TRBJ2-7, with D unclear. The CDR3 contains 11 residues. The V gene's germline CDR1 is MDHEN and CDR2 SYDVKM. V was clipped by 5 bases and J by 5 bases, with 7 bases between them. The CDR3 DNA reads TGTGCCAGCAGTCCACAAAACGAGCAGTACTTC. Its protein product is CASSPQNEQYF.

The J gene is TRBJ2-5, the V gene TRBV3-1; D is ambiguous. Germline lookup yields CDR1 LGHDT and CDR2 YNNKEL (reference sequence). The CDR3 covers 16 residues. V gave up 1 base and J gave up 0 bases, with 12 bases separating them. The CDR3 DNA is TGTGCCAGCAGCCAAGGCTCGAAAGCGTACCAAGAGACCCAGTACTTC. Protein sequence: CASSQGSKAYQETQYF.

The chain has TRBV3-1 and TRBJ2-1; TRBD1 is a possible D gene (6 bases). CDR1 and CDR2 from the germline V gene are LGHDT and YNNKEL (reference sequence). V was cut by 0 bases and J by 4 bases, with 16 bases left in between. CDR3 size: 17 residues. CDR3 region: CASSQDLGRGAYNEQFF. In DNA, the CDR3 is TGTGCCAGCAGCCAAGATCTGGGCAGGGGAGCATACAATGAGCAGTTCTTC.